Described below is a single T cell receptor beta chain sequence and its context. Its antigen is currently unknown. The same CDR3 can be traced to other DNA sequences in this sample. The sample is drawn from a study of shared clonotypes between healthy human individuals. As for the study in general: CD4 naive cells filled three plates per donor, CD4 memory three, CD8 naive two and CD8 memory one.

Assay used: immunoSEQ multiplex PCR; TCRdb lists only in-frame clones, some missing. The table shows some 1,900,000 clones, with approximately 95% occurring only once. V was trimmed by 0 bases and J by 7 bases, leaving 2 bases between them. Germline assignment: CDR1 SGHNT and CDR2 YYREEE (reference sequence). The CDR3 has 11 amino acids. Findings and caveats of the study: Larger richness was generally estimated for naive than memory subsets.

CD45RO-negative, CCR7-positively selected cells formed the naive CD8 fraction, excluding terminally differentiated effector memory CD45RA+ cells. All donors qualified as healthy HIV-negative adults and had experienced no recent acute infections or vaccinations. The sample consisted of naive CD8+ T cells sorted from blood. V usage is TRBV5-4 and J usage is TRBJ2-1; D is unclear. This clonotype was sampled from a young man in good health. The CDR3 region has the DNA TGTGCCAGCAGCTTGGGGAATGAGCAGTTCTTC. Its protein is CASSLGNEQFF.